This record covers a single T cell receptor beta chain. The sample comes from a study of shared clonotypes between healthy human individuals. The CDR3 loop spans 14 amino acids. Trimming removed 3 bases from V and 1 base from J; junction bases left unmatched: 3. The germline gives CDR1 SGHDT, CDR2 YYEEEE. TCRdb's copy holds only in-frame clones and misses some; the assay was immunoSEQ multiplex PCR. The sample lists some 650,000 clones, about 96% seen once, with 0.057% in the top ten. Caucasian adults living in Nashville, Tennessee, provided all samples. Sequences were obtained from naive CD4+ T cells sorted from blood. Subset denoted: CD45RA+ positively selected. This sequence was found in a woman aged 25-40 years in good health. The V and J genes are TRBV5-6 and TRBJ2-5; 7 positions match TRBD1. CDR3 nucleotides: TGTGCCAGCAGCTCCCAGGGGGTCCAAGAGACCCAGTACTTC. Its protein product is CASSSQGVQETQYF.